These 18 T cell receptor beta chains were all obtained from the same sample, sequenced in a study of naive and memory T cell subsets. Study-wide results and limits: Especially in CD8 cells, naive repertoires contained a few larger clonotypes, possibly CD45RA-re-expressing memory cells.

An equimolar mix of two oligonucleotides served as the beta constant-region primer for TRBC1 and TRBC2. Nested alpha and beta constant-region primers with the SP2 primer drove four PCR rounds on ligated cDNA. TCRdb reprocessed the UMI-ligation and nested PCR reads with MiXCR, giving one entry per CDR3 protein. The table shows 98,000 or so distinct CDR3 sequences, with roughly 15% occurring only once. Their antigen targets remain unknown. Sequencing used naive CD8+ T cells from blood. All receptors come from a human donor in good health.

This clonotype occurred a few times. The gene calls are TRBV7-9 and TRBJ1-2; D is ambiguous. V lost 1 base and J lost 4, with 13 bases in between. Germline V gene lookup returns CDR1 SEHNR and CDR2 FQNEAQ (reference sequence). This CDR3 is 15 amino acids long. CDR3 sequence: CASSLGSSGGYGYTF. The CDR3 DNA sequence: TGTGCCAGCAGCTTAGGTAGCAGCGGAGGCTATGGCTACACCTTC. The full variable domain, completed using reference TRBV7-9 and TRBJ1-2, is DTGVSQNPRHKITKRGQNVTFRCDPISEHNRLYWYRQTLGQGPEFLTYFQNEAQLEKSRLLSDRFSAERPKGSFSTLEIQRTEQGDSAMYLCASSLGSSGGYGYTFGSGTRLTVV.

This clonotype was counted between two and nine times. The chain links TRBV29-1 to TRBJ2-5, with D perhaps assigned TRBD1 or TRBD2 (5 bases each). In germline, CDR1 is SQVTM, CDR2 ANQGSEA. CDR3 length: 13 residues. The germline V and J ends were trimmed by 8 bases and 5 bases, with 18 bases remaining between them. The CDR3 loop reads CSFSGTARETQYF. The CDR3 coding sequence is TGCAGCTTTTCCGGGACGGCAAGGGAGACCCAGTACTTC.

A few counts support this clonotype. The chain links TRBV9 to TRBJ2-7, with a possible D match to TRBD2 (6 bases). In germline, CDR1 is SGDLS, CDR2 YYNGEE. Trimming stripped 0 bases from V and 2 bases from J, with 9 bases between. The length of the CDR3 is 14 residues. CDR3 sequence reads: CASSVGGAPYEQYF. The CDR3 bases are TGTGCCAGCAGCGTAGGCGGGGCCCCCTACGAGCAGTACTTC.

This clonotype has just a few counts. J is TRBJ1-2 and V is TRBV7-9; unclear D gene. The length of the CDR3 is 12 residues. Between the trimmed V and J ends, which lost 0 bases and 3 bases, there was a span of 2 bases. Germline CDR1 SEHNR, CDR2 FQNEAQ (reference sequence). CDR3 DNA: TGTGCCAGCAGCTTAGCTTACTATGGCTACACCTTC. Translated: CASSLAYYGYTF.

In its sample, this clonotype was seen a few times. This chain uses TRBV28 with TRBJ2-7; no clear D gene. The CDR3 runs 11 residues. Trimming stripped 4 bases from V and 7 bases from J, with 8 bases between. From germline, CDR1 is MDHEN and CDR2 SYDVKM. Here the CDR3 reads CASSSLREQYF. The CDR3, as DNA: TGTGCCAGCAGTTCCCTTCGGGAGCAGTACTTC.

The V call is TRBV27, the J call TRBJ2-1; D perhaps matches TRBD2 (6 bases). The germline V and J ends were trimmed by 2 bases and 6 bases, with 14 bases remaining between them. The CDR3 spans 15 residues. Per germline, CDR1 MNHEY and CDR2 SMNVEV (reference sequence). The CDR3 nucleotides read TGTGCCAGCAGTTTAGCGGCTAGCGACTCCAATGAGCAGTTCTTC. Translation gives CASSLAASDSNEQFF.

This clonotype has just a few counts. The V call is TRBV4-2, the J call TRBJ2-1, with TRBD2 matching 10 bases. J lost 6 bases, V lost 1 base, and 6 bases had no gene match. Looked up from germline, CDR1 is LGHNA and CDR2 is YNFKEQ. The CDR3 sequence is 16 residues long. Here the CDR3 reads CASSQGLAGVGNEQFF. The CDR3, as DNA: TGTGCCAGCAGCCAAGGTCTAGCGGGAGTGGGCAATGAGCAGTTCTTC.

This CDR3 reads CASSPTAPNTEAFF. CDR3 DNA sequence: TGTGCCAGCAGCCCGACAGCCCCGAACACTGAAGCTTTCTTT. J is TRBJ1-1 and V is TRBV3-1, with D maybe TRBD1 (5 bases). Trimming removed 4 bases at V and 1 base at J, with 10 bases between. Germline V lookup: CDR1 LGHDT, CDR2 YNNKEL (reference sequence). The CDR3 has 14 residues.

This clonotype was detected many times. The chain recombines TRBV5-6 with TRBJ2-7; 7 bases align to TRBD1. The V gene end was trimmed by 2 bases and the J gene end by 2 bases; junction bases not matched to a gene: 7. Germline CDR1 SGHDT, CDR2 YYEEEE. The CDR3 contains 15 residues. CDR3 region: CASSFGFQGAYEQYF. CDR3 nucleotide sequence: TGTGCCAGCAGCTTTGGGTTTCAGGGGGCCTACGAGCAGTACTTC.

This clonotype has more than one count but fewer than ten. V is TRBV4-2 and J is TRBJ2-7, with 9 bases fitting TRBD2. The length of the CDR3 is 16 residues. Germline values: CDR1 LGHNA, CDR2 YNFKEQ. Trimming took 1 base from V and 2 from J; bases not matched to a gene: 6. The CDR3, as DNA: TGTGCCAGCAGCCAAGGCTTGGCGGGAGGGACCTACGAGCAGTACTTC. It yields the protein CASSQGLAGGTYEQYF.

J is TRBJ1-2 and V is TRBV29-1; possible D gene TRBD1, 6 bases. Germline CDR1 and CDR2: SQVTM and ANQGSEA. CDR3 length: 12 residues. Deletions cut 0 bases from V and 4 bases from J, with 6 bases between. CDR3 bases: TGCAGCGTTGAAGACAGGGGCTATGGCTACACCTTC. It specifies CSVEDRGYGYTF.

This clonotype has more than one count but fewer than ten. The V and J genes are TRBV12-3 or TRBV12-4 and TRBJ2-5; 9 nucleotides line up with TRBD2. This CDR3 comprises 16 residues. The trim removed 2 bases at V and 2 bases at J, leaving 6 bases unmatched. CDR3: CASSLTAGGLQETQYF. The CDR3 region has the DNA TGTGCCAGCAGTTTAACGGCGGGAGGGTTGCAAGAGACCCAGTACTTC.

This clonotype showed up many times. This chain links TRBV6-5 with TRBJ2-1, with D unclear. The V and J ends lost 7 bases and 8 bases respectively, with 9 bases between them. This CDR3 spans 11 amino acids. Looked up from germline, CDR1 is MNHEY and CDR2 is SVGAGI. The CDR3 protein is CASINGYEQFF. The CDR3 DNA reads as TGTGCCAGCATCAACGGGTATGAGCAGTTCTTC.

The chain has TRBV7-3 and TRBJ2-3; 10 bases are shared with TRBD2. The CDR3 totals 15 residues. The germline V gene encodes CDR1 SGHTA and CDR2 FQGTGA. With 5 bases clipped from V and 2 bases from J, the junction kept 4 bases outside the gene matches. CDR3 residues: CASSPTSGITDTQYF. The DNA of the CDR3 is TGTGCCAGCAGCCCAACTAGCGGGATCACAGATACGCAGTATTTT. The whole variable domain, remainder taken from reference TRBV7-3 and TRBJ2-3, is GAGVSQTPSNKVTEKGKYVELRCDPISGHTALYWYRQSLGQGPEFLIYFQGTGAADDSGLPNDRFFAVRPEGSVSTLKIQRTERGDSAVYLCASSPTSGITDTQYFGPGTRLTVL.

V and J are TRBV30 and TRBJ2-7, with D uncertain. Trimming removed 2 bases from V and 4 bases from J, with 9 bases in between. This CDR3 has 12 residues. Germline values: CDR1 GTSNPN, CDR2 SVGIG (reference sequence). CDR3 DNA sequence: TGTGCCTGGAGTCCTCCTGCGTACGAGCAGTACTTC. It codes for CAWSPPAYEQYF.

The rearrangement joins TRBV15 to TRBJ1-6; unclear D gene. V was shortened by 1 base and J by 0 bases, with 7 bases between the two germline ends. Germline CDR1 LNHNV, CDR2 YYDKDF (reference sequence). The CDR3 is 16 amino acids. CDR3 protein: CATSRAGFSYNSPLHF. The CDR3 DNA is TGTGCCACCAGCAGAGCAGGTTTCTCCTATAATTCACCCCTCCACTTT.

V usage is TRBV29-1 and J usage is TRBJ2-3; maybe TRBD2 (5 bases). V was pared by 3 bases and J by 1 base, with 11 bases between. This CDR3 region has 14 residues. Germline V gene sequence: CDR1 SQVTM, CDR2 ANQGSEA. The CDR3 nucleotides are TGCAGCGTTGAGGTGGGAGAGGGCACAGATACGCAGTATTTT. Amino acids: CSVEVGEGTDTQYF.

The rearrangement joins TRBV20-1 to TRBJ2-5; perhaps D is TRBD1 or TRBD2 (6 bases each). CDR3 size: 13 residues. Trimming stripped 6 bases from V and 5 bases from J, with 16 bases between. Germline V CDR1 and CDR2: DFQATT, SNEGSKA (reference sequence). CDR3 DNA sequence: TGCAGTGCCAGCACGACTAGGGGGGAGACCCAGTACTTC. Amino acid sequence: CSASTTRGETQYF.